This is a list of T cell receptor beta chains from one sample in a study of T-cell memory formation after mild COVID-19. In TCRdb, the 5' RACE reads were re-called with MiXCR into one record per CDR3 protein. The table lists a few hundred thousand distinct CDR3 sequences, 7% to 10% of them singletons, with around a fifth in the top ten. The sequenced sample was PBMCs or a T cell subset sorted from them (not recorded which). These TCRs come from a man between 18 and 29 years old who had mild COVID-19 (a few samples of this study predate the infection). Cell type and time point are not known. The CDR3 runs from the conserved cysteine through the conserved F or W. D genes are given only for firm matches. Rows give clone size only sometimes, using once, few, many, or a class for an expanded clone.

abundance	d_gene	j_gene	v_gene	CDR3nt	CDR3aa
NA	NA	TRBJ1-6	TRBV20-1	TGCAGTGCCCTATTAAGAGTGAGCTCCTATAATTCACCCCTCCACTTT	CSALLRVSSYNSPLHF
few	NA	TRBJ2-3	TRBV5-6	TGTGCCAGCAGCCTGACCGACTTTCAGGGAGATACGCAGTATTTT	CASSLTDFQGDTQYF
once	TRBD1	TRBJ1-6	TRBV6-5	TGTGCCAGCAGAGGACAGGGGGACAATTCACCCCTCCACTTT	CASRGQGDNSPLHF
NA	NA	TRBJ1-4	TRBV4-1	TGCGCCAGCAGCCAAGTGGATGGGGGTCCGCGGGGGACTAATGAAAAACTGTTTTTT	CASSQVDGGPRGTNEKLFF
NA	TRBD2	TRBJ2-3	TRBV15	TGTGCCACCAGCCCCATTGGGGGGGGGAGGAGCACAGATACGCAGTATTTT	CATSPIGGGRSTDTQYF
NA	NA	TRBJ2-3	TRBV19	TGTGCCAGTAGTCCGACAGGCTCAGATACGCAGTATTTT	CASSPTGSDTQYF
few	NA	TRBJ1-4	TRBV19	TGTGCCAGTAAATCCCAGGAGAAGGAAAAACTGTTTTTT	CASKSQEKEKLFF
few	NA	TRBJ2-1	TRBV10-2	TGCGCCAGGGCCAAGGGGCGGAACAATGAGCAGTTCTTC	CARAKGRNNEQFF
many	TRBD1	TRBJ1-1	TRBV5-1	TGCGCCAGCAGCGTGGATGGGACAGGAGGTTCGGCTTTCTTT	CASSVDGTGGSAFF
few	NA	TRBJ2-1	TRBV14	TGTGCCAGCAGCCCGTGGGCCACTCTTTACAATGAGCAGTTCTTC	CASSPWATLYNEQFF
NA	TRBD2	TRBJ2-5	TRBV5-1	TGCGCCAGCAGCGGGACTACCAAGTACTTC	CASSGTTKYF
NA	NA	TRBJ1-4	TRBV4-3	TGCGCCAGCAGCCAAGAAGGGTCAGGATCAACTAATGAAAAACTGTTTTTT	CASSQEGSGSTNEKLFF
many	NA	TRBJ2-1	TRBV10-1	TGCGCCAGCAGTTATACCGGGACACCCAATGAGCAGTTCTTC	CASSYTGTPNEQFF
many	TRBD1	TRBJ2-5	TRBV5-6	TGTGCCAGCAGCCTCGGGACAGGGGGAGAGACCCAGTACTTC	CASSLGTGGETQYF
few	TRBD1	TRBJ1-1	TRBV12-3/TRBV12-4	TGTGCCAGCAGTAAACAGGGGGCGCGCACTGAAGCTTTCTTT	CASSKQGARTEAFF
NA	NA	TRBJ1-6	TRBV19	TGTGCCAGTAGCGGTTCACCCCTCCACTTT	CASSGSPLHF
NA	TRBD2	TRBJ2-1	TRBV7-2	TGTGCCAGCAGCCCCAGAGGGAGGGGTAAAAATGAGCAGTTCTTC	CASSPRGRGKNEQFF
NA	NA	TRBJ2-6	TRBV6-5	TGTGCCAGCAGTTCAAGAGGGGATTCTGGGGCCAACGTCCTGACTTTC	CASSSRGDSGANVLTF
NA	TRBD1	TRBJ2-6	TRBV28	TGTGCCAGCAGCCGGGACAGGGAAATCTCTGGGGCCAACGTCCTGACTTTC	CASSRDREISGANVLTF
few	NA	TRBJ1-1	TRBV6-2/TRBV6-3	TGTGCCAGCAGTTACACCAGGGTGAACACTGAAGCTTTCTTT	CASSYTRVNTEAFF
NA	TRBD1	TRBJ1-6	TRBV6-1	TGTGCCAGCAGAACCCAGGGGGCGCCCGGATCACCCCTCCACTTT	CASRTQGAPGSPLHF